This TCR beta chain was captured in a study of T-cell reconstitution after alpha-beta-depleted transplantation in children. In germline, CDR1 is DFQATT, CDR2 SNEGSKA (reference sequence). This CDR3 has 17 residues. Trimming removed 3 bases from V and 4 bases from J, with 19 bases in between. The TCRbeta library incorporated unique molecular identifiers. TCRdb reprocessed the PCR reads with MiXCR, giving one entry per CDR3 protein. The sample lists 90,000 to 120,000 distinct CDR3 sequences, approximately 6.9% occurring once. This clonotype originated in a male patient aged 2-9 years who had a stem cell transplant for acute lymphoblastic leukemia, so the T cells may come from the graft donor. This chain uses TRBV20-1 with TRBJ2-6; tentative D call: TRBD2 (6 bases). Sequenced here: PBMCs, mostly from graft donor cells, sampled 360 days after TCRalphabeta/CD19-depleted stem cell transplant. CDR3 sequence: CSARGPSDPRGANVLTF. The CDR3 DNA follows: TGCAGTGCTAGGGGCCCTAGCGACCCGCGAGGGGCCAACGTCCTGACTTTC.